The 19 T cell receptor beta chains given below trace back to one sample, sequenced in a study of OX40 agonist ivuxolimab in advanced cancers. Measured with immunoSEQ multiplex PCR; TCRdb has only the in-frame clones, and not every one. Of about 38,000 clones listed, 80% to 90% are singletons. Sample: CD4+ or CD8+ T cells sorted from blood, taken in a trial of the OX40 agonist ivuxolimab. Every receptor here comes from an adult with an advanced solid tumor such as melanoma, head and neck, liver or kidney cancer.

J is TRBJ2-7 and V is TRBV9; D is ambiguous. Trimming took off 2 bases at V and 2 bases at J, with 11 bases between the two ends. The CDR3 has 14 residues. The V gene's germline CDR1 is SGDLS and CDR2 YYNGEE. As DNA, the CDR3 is TGTGCCAGCAGCGTGGGTGAGGACGCCTACGAGCAGTACTTC. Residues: CASSVGEDAYEQYF.

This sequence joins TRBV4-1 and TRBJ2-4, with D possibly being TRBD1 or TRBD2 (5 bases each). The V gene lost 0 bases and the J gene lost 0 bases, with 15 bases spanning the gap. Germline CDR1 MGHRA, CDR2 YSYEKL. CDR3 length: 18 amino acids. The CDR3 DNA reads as TGCGCCAGCAGCCAAGATGTCGGGGCCAGCCTAGCCAAAAACATTCAGTACTTC. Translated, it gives CASSQDVGASLAKNIQYF.

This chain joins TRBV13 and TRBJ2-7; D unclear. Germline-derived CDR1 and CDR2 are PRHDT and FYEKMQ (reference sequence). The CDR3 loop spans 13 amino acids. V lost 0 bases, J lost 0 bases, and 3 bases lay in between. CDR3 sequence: CASSLGGSYEQYF. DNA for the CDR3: TGTGCCAGCAGCTTAGGTGGCTCCTACGAGCAGTACTTC.

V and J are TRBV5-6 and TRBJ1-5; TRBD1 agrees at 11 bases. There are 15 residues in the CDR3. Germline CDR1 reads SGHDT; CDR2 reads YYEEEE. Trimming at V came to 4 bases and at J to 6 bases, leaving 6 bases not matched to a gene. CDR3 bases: TGTGCCAGCAGCGGGGACAGGGGGGCGGCTCAGCCCCAGCATTTT. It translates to CASSGDRGAAQPQHF.

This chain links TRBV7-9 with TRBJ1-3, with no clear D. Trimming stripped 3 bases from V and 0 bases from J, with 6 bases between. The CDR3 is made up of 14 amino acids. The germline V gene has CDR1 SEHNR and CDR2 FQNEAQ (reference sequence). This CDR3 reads CASSLGVSGNTIYF. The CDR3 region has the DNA TGTGCCAGCAGCTTGGGAGTCTCTGGAAACACCATATATTTT.

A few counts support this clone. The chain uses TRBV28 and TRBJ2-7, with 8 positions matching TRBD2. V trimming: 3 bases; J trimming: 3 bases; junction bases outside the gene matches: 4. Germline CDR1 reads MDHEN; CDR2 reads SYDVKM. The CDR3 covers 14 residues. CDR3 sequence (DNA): TGTGCCAGCAGTTTTATCAGCGGGGGCTACGAGCAGTACTTC. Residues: CASSFISGGYEQYF.

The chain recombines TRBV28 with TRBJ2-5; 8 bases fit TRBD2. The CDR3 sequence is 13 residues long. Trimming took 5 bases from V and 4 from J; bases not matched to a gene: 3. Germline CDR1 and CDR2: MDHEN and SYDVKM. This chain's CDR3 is CASSAGGGETQYF. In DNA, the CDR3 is TGTGCCAGCAGTGCCGGGGGGGGAGAGACCCAGTACTTC.

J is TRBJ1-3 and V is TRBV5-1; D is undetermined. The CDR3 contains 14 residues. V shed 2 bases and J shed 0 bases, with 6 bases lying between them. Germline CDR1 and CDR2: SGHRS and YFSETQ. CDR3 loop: CASSFSGSGNTIYF. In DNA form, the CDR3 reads TGCGCCAGCAGCTTCTCCGGCTCTGGAAACACCATATATTTT.

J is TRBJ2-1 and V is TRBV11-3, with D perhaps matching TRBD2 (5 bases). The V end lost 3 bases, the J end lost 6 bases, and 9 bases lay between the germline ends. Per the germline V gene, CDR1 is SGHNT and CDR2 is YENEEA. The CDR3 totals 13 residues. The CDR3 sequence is CASSLELANEQFF. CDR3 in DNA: TGTGCCAGCAGCTTGGAGCTAGCCAATGAGCAGTTCTTC.

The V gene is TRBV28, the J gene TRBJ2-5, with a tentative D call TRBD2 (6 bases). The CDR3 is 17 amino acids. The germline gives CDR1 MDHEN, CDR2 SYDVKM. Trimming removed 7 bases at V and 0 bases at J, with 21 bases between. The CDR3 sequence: CASTHKEGKKYQETQYF. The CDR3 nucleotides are TGTGCCAGCACCCATAAGGAGGGGAAAAAGTACCAAGAGACCCAGTACTTC.

This CDR3 reads CASSPVGGYEQYF. The CDR3 DNA sequence: TGTGCCAGCAGCCCCGTGGGAGGCTACGAGCAGTACTTC. The chain is built from TRBV7-9 and TRBJ2-7; perhaps TRBD2 as D (6 bases). Germline assignment: CDR1 SEHNR and CDR2 FQNEAQ (reference sequence). Between the trimmed V and J ends, which lost 5 bases and 3 bases, there was a span of 11 bases. The CDR3 loop spans 13 amino acids.

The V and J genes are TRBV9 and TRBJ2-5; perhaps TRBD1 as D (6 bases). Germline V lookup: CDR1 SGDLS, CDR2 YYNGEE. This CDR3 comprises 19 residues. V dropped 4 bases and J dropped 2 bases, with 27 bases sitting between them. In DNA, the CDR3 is TGTGCCAGCAGCTCCAACCCCCGGGACATTCGAAACCAACAAGAGACCCAGTACTTC. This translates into CASSSNPRDIRNQQETQYF.

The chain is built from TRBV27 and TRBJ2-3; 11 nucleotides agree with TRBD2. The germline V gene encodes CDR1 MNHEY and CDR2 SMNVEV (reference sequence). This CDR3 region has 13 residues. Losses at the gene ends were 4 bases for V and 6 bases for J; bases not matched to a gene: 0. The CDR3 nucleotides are TGTGCCAGCAGTTGGACTAGCGGGGATACGCAGTATTTT. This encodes CASSWTSGDTQYF.

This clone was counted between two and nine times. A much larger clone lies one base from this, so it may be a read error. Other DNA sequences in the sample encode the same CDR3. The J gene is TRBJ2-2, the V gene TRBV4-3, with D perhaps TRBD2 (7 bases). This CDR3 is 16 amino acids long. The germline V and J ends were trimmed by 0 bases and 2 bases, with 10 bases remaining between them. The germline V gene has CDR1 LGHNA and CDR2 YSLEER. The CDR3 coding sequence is TGCGCCAGCAGCCAAGAGGGGGGGGCTAACACCGGGGAGCTGTTTTTT. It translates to CASSQEGGANTGELFF.

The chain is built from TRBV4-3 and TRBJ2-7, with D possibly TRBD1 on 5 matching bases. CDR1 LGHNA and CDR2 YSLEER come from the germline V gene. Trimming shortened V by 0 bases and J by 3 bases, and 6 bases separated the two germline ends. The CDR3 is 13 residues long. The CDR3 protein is CASSQDQGYEQYF. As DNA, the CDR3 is TGCGCCAGCAGCCAAGATCAGGGCTACGAGCAGTACTTC.

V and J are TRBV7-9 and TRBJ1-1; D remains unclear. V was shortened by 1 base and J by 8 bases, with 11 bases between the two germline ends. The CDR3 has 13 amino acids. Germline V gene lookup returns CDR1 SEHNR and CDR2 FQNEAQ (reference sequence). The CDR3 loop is CASSLGPGMEAFF. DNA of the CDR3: TGTGCCAGCAGCTTAGGCCCGGGGATGGAAGCTTTCTTT.

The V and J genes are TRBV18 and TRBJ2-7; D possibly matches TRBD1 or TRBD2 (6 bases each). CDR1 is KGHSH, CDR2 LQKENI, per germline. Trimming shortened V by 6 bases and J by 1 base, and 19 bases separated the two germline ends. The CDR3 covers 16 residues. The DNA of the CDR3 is TGTGCCAGCTCTCCGGGGGCAGGGACGGGGTCCTACGAGCAGTACTTC. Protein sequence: CASSPGAGTGSYEQYF.

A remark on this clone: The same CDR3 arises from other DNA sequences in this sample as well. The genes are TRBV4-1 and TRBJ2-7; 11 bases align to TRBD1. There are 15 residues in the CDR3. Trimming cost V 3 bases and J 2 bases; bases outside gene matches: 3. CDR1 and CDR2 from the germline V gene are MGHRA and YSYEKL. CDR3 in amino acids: CASSQGTGGTYEQYF. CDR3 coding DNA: TGCGCCAGCAGCCAGGGGACAGGGGGAACCTACGAGCAGTACTTC.

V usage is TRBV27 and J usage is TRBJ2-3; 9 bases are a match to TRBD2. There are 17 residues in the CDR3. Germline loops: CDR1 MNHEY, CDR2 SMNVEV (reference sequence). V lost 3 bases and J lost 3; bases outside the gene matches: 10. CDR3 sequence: CASSFLGASGVTDTQYF. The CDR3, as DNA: TGTGCCAGCAGTTTTTTAGGAGCTAGCGGGGTAACAGATACGCAGTATTTT.